The 9 T cell receptor beta chains reported below all come from one sample, sequenced in a study of OX40 agonist ivuxolimab in advanced cancers. TCRdb's table, derived via immunoSEQ multiplex PCR, lists solely in-frame clones and lacks some. The sample records about 90,000 clones, roughly nine tenths being singletons. Sequenced material: CD4+ or CD8+ T cells sorted from blood, taken in a trial of the OX40 agonist ivuxolimab. Receptors originate from an adult with an advanced solid tumor such as melanoma, head and neck, liver or kidney cancer.

The chain recombines TRBV7-8 with TRBJ2-7; D uncertain. The germline V gene encodes CDR1 SGHVS and CDR2 FQNEAQ. There are 11 residues in the CDR3. V lost 5 bases, J lost 1 base, and 3 bases lay in between. The CDR3 DNA reads TGTGCCAGCAGCCCTTCCTACGAGCAGTACTTC. Amino acid sequence: CASSPSYEQYF.

The chain joins TRBV7-9 to TRBJ2-2, with TRBD2 matching 10 bases. Germline-derived CDR1 and CDR2 are SEHNR and FQNEAQ (reference sequence). CDR3 length equals 16 residues. The ends lost 6 bases at V and 2 bases at J; junction bases unmatched: 6. The CDR3 region is CASSSPSGRNTGELFF. In DNA, the CDR3 is TGTGCCAGCAGTTCACCTAGCGGGAGAAACACCGGGGAGCTGTTTTTT.

The chain uses TRBV7-9 and TRBJ2-1, with TRBD2 matching 11 bases. The CDR3 is 15 amino acids. CDR1 is SEHNR and CDR2 is FQNEAQ in the germline V gene (reference sequence). With 5 bases clipped from V and 6 bases from J, the junction kept 6 bases outside the gene matches. The CDR3 loop reads CASSKGLAGRNEQFF. The CDR3 coding sequence is TGTGCCAGCAGCAAAGGACTAGCGGGTCGCAATGAGCAGTTCTTC.

The rearrangement uses TRBV19 and TRBJ2-3, with 8 bases identical to TRBD1. Germline V lookup: CDR1 LNHDA, CDR2 SQIVND (reference sequence). The CDR3 loop spans 14 amino acids. The ends lost 5 bases at V and 4 bases at J; junction bases unmatched: 5. CDR3 in DNA: TGTGCCAGTAGTGCCCGACAGGGGCCAGATACGCAGTATTTT. Amino acids: CASSARQGPDTQYF.

CDR3: CASSELGTSTYEQYF. The CDR3, as DNA: TGTGCCAGCAGTGAATTGGGGACAAGCACCTACGAGCAGTACTTC. The chain couples TRBV25-1 to TRBJ2-7, with D tentatively TRBD1 (6 bases). The CDR3 is made up of 15 amino acids. The V end lost 1 base, the J end lost 2 bases, and 12 bases lay between the germline ends. CDR1 MGHDK and CDR2 SYGVNS come from the germline V gene.

J is TRBJ2-3 and V is TRBV7-8, with 12 nucleotides matching TRBD2. The trim removed 6 bases at V and 6 bases at J, leaving 7 bases unmatched. Per germline, CDR1 SGHVS and CDR2 FQNEAQ. The CDR3 is 15 amino acids. CDR3: CASSQTSGRGDTQYF. The CDR3 nucleotides read TGTGCCAGCAGTCAGACTAGCGGGAGAGGGGATACGCAGTATTTT.

V and J are TRBV10-3 and TRBJ2-5, with D unresolved. The V gene's germline CDR1 is ENHRY and CDR2 SYGVKD. Trimming pared 0 bases from V and 5 bases from J, leaving 10 bases between. The CDR3 length is 14 residues. CDR3 region: CAISESSLAETQYF. Written as DNA, the CDR3 is TGTGCCATCAGTGAGTCGAGTCTGGCGGAGACCCAGTACTTC.

The gene calls are TRBV28 and TRBJ1-5, with a weak D call TRBD1 (5 bases). Germline lookup yields CDR1 MDHEN and CDR2 SYDVKM. CDR3 size: 15 residues. V lost 5 bases and J 2 bases, leaving 13 bases between the germline ends. As DNA, the CDR3 is TGTGCCAGCAGTCCGGCGATAGGGGGCAATCAGCCCCAGCATTTT. Its translation is CASSPAIGGNQPQHF.

The chain uses TRBV10-3 and TRBJ1-2; 8 positions match TRBD1. V trimming: 5 bases; J trimming: 1 base; junction bases outside the gene matches: 6. CDR3 length: 15 amino acids. The germline CDR1 and CDR2 sequences are ENHRY and SYGVKD. The chain's CDR3 is CAISQDREGNYGYTF. CDR3 DNA: TGTGCCATCAGTCAGGACAGGGAGGGTAACTATGGCTACACCTTC.